The rows below give T cell receptor beta chains drawn from one sample of a study of tissue T cells after allogeneic stem cell transplantation. The method was immunoSEQ multiplex PCR; TCRdb's version includes in-frame clones alone and lacks a portion of them. The sample carries roughly 2,500 clones, 72% recorded once. The source was colon tissue, collected at autopsy. Every receptor here comes from a male patient at least 60 years old with steroid-refractory graft-versus-host disease after an allogeneic stem cell transplant. Part of the T cells may come from the graft donor. Both conserved end residues are part of each CDR3. The D gene is left open where the match is weak. Clone size is not always given. Where it is, it says once, few, many or a class for expanded clones.

D: TRBD1; length: 14; size: .; J: TRBJ1-5; V: TRBV20-1; CDR3: CSASDDRGNQPQHF; DNA: TGCAGTGCTAGTGACGACAGGGGCAATCAGCCCCAGCATTTT
D: .; length: 12; size: .; J: TRBJ1-2; V: TRBV3-1/TRBV3-2; CDR3: CASSLSPYGYTF; DNA: TGTGCCAGCAGCCTCTCTCCGTATGGCTACACCTTC
D: TRBD2; length: 20; size: .; J: TRBJ2-3; V: TRBV7-3; CDR3: CASSLKIPGRATPSTDTQYF; DNA: TGTGCCAGCAGCTTAAAAATCCCCGGGAGGGCAACGCCTAGCACAGATACGCAGTATTTT
D: .; length: 14; size: few; J: TRBJ2-5; V: TRBV2; CDR3: CASVTGGAQETQYF; DNA: TGTGCCAGCGTGACTGGAGGTGCCCAAGAGACCCAGTACTTC
D: .; length: 15; size: .; J: TRBJ1-3; V: TRBV25-1; CDR3: CASAYPGTSGNTIYF; DNA: TGTGCCAGCGCTTATCCAGGGACCTCTGGAAACACCATATATTTT
D: .; length: 12; size: .; J: TRBJ2-7; V: TRBV15; CDR3: CATSRAGAEQYF; DNA: TGTGCCACCAGCAGAGCGGGGGCTGAGCAGTACTTC
D: TRBD1; length: 14; size: .; J: TRBJ2-7; V: TRBV19; CDR3: CASRGTAASYEQYF; DNA: TGTGCCAGTAGGGGGACAGCGGCTTCCTACGAGCAGTACTTC
D: .; length: 11; size: .; J: TRBJ1-1; V: TRBV10-3; CDR3: CAIAGSTEAFF; DNA: TGTGCCATCGCCGGGAGCACTGAAGCTTTCTTT
D: TRBD1; length: 15; size: .; J: TRBJ1-1; V: TRBV19; CDR3: CASTLPGTGNPEAFF; DNA: TGTGCCAGTACCTTACCCGGGACAGGGAACCCTGAAGCTTTCTTT
D: .; length: 13; size: .; J: TRBJ1-1; V: TRBV4-1; CDR3: CASRSYDGTEAFF; DNA: TGCGCCAGCCGCAGTTACGACGGCACTGAAGCTTTCTTT
D: .; length: 15; size: .; J: TRBJ1-5; V: TRBV2; CDR3: CASSEFQAENQPQHF; DNA: TGTGCCAGCAGTGAATTTCAGGCGGAGAATCAGCCCCAGCATTTT
D: .; length: 16; size: .; J: TRBJ1-4; V: TRBV5-1; CDR3: CASSPGVGMTNEKLFF; DNA: TGCGCCAGCAGCCCTGGCGTCGGGATGACTAATGAAAAACTGTTTTTT
D: .; length: 11; size: .; J: TRBJ2-1; V: TRBV28; CDR3: CASTFGAEQFF; DNA: TGTGCCAGCACTTTCGGGGCTGAGCAGTTCTTC
D: .; length: 17; size: .; J: TRBJ1-4; V: TRBV4-2; CDR3: CASSLGTGGVFGEKLFF; DNA: TGTGCCAGCAGCCTCGGTACGGGGGGGGTTTTCGGGGAAAAACTGTTTTTT
D: .; length: 15; size: .; J: TRBJ2-7; V: TRBV28; CDR3: CASSFTDGRRLGQYF; DNA: TGTGCCAGCAGTTTTACGGATGGCAGACGATTGGGGCAGTACTTC
D: .; length: 13; size: few; J: TRBJ1-4; V: TRBV6-5; CDR3: CASRIYLGEKLFF; DNA: TGTGCCAGCAGGATATACCTTGGTGAAAAACTGTTTTTT
D: TRBD1; length: 14; size: once; J: TRBJ1-2; V: TRBV5-1; CDR3: CASSPDRGSDGYTF; DNA: TGCGCCAGCAGCCCGGACAGGGGTAGCGATGGCTACACCTTC
D: TRBD1; length: 17; size: few; J: TRBJ1-2; V: TRBV11-2; CDR3: CASSLDRDRGRVGGYTF; DNA: TGTGCCAGCAGCTTAGATCGGGACAGGGGAAGGGTCGGTGGCTACACCTTC
D: .; length: 15; size: large; J: TRBJ1-2; V: TRBV11-2; CDR3: CASSPPLTEVYGYTF; DNA: TGTGCCAGCAGCCCGCCCTTGACGGAAGTCTATGGCTACACCTTC
D: .; length: 14; size: .; J: TRBJ1-2; V: TRBV28; CDR3: CATLGTAENYGYTF; DNA: TGTGCCACTCTGGGGACTGCGGAGAACTATGGCTACACCTTC
D: .; length: 15; size: .; J: TRBJ1-6; V: TRBV5-6; CDR3: CASSLATGLRSPLHF; DNA: TGTGCCAGCAGCTTGGCAACAGGGTTGAGGTCACCCCTCCACTTT
D: .; length: 14; size: .; J: TRBJ1-5; V: TRBV9; CDR3: CASSVGAGNQPQHF; DNA: TGTGCCAGCAGCGTAGGGGCAGGCAATCAGCCCCAGCATTTT
D: .; length: 14; size: .; J: TRBJ1-1; V: TRBV18; CDR3: CASSAQGGRGEAFF; DNA: TGTGCCAGCTCAGCCCAGGGAGGGAGGGGTGAAGCTTTCTTT
D: TRBD1; length: 11; size: once; J: TRBJ1-2; V: TRBV20-1; CDR3: CSGVTGTGYTF; DNA: TGCAGTGGAGTGACAGGGACAGGCTACACCTTC
D: .; length: 15; size: .; J: TRBJ2-7; V: TRBV2; CDR3: CASNGFEQGTYEQYF; DNA: TGTGCCAGCAATGGATTCGAACAGGGAACCTACGAGCAGTACTTC
D: TRBD1; length: 15; size: .; J: TRBJ1-3; V: TRBV2; CDR3: CASSRTGGFGNTIYF; DNA: TGTGCCAGCAGTAGGACAGGGGGTTTTGGAAACACCATATATTTT
D: TRBD2; length: 15; size: .; J: TRBJ2-1; V: TRBV6-4; CDR3: CASSDSTSGANEQFF; DNA: TGTGCCAGCAGTGACTCGACTAGCGGGGCCAATGAGCAGTTCTTC
D: TRBD1; length: 15; size: large; J: TRBJ2-2; V: TRBV28; CDR3: CASSSWTGDTGELFF; DNA: TGTGCCAGCAGTTCCTGGACAGGGGACACCGGGGAGCTGTTTTTT
D: TRBD1; length: 16; size: .; J: TRBJ2-1; V: TRBV11-2; CDR3: CASSLTGGRSYNEQFF; DNA: TGTGCCAGCAGCCTCACAGGGGGACGGAGCTACAATGAGCAGTTCTTC
D: .; length: 13; size: .; J: TRBJ2-7; V: TRBV7-3; CDR3: CASSSSPSYEQYF; DNA: TGTGCCAGCAGCTCATCGCCCTCCTACGAGCAGTACTTC
D: .; length: 16; size: .; J: TRBJ1-6; V: TRBV4-3; CDR3: CASSRAGSSYNSPLHF; DNA: TGCGCCAGCAGCCGGGCAGGGAGCTCCTATAATTCACCCCTCCACTTT
D: .; length: 13; size: .; J: TRBJ1-5; V: TRBV28; CDR3: CASREGGNQPQHF; DNA: TGTGCCAGCAGAGAAGGGGGGAATCAGCCCCAGCATTTT
D: TRBD1; length: 14; size: .; J: TRBJ1-4; V: TRBV28; CDR3: CASSLTGDFEKLFF; DNA: TGTGCCAGCAGTTTAACAGGGGATTTCGAAAAACTGTTTTTT
D: .; length: 15; size: .; J: TRBJ1-2; V: TRBV5-1; CDR3: CASSLEGQNNYGYTF; DNA: TGCGCCAGCAGCTTGGAGGGACAAAATAACTATGGCTACACCTTC
D: TRBD1; length: 15; size: few; J: TRBJ1-1; V: TRBV7-8; CDR3: CASSNRDRAWTEAFF; DNA: TGTGCCAGCAGCAACCGGGACAGGGCATGGACTGAAGCTTTCTTT
D: TRBD2; length: 18; size: .; J: TRBJ2-5; V: TRBV7-2; CDR3: CASSLVRTSGGAGKTQYF; DNA: TGTGCCAGCAGCTTAGTTCGGACTAGCGGGGGGGCCGGGAAGACCCAGTACTTC
D: .; length: 13; size: few; J: TRBJ1-4; V: TRBV6-5; CDR3: CASSYRRAEKLFF; DNA: TGTGCCAGCAGTTACAGGAGGGCTGAAAAACTGTTTTTT
D: TRBD1; length: 15; size: few; J: TRBJ1-1; V: TRBV7-8; CDR3: CASSLRQGIYTEAFF; DNA: TGTGCCAGCAGCTTGAGACAGGGGATCTACACTGAAGCTTTCTTT
D: .; length: 15; size: .; J: TRBJ1-1; V: TRBV5-8; CDR3: CASSLGLLGNTEAFF; DNA: TGTGCCAGCAGCTTAGGCCTTTTGGGGAACACTGAAGCTTTCTTT
D: .; length: 18; size: once; J: TRBJ2-5; V: TRBV7-9; CDR3: CASSPKASLGGGEETQYF; DNA: TGTGCCAGCAGCCCCAAGGCTTCTTTGGGGGGCGGAGAAGAGACCCAGTACTTC
D: .; length: 12; size: .; J: TRBJ1-4; V: TRBV3-1/TRBV3-2; CDR3: CASSRSNEKLFF; DNA: TGTGCCAGCAGCCGCAGTAATGAAAAACTGTTTTTT
D: TRBD1; length: 14; size: once; J: TRBJ2-3; V: TRBV5-4; CDR3: CASSSGQGTDTQYF; DNA: TGTGCCAGCAGCTCGGGACAGGGAACAGATACGCAGTATTTT
D: .; length: 14; size: .; J: TRBJ1-1; V: TRBV5-6; CDR3: CASSLLTLNTEAFF; DNA: TGTGCCAGCAGCCTACTGACCCTAAACACTGAAGCTTTCTTT
D: TRBD1; length: 15; size: .; J: TRBJ1-6; V: TRBV5-1; CDR3: CASSFGQDGYSPLHF; DNA: TGCGCCAGCAGTTTCGGACAGGATGGATATTCACCCCTCCACTTT
D: TRBD2; length: 16; size: .; J: TRBJ2-1; V: TRBV3-1/TRBV3-2; CDR3: CASSQVSGGHGNEQFF; DNA: TGTGCCAGCAGCCAAGTAAGCGGGGGTCATGGCAATGAGCAGTTCTTC
D: .; length: 13; size: .; J: TRBJ1-6; V: TRBV27; CDR3: CASSFILDSPLHF; DNA: TGTGCCAGCAGTTTTATCCTGGATTCACCCCTCCACTTT
D: TRBD1; length: 15; size: .; J: TRBJ1-1; V: TRBV11-2; CDR3: CASSPSGQMNTEAFF; DNA: TGTGCCAGCAGCCCTTCGGGACAGATGAACACTGAAGCTTTCTTT
D: .; length: 14; size: once; J: TRBJ2-3; V: TRBV6-6; CDR3: CASSQDYLTDTQYF; DNA: TGTGCCAGCAGTCAGGACTATCTCACAGATACGCAGTATTTT
D: TRBD2; length: 16; size: .; J: TRBJ2-1; V: TRBV3-1/TRBV3-2; CDR3: CASSQDSGGVVNEQFF; DNA: TGTGCCAGCAGCCAAGATTCGGGGGGTGTGGTCAATGAGCAGTTCTTC
D: TRBD1; length: 16; size: .; J: TRBJ2-2; V: TRBV5-4; CDR3: CASSSRGQGRAGELFF; DNA: TGTGCCAGCAGCTCTCGAGGACAGGGAAGAGCCGGGGAGCTGTTTTTT
D: .; length: 11; size: once; J: TRBJ1-2; V: TRBV2; CDR3: CASSEQSGYTF; DNA: TGTGCCAGCAGTGAACAGTCTGGCTACACCTTC
D: TRBD2; length: 13; size: .; J: TRBJ2-1; V: TRBV9; CDR3: CASSTGGDNEQFF; DNA: TGTGCCAGCAGCACCGGGGGGGACAATGAGCAGTTCTTC
D: .; length: 13; size: .; J: TRBJ2-1; V: TRBV7-2; CDR3: CASSLFSSNEQFF; DNA: TGTGCCAGCAGCTTATTCTCATCGAATGAGCAGTTCTTC
D: TRBD2; length: 14; size: .; J: TRBJ2-1; V: TRBV7-9; CDR3: CASSLRQGGNEQFF; DNA: TGTGCCAGCAGCTTACGCCAGGGAGGGAATGAGCAGTTCTTC
D: TRBD1; length: 16; size: .; J: TRBJ1-6; V: TRBV10-2; CDR3: CASSALGQGGNSPLHF; DNA: TGCGCCAGCAGTGCGTTGGGACAGGGCGGGAATTCACCCCTCCACTTT